The present T cell receptor (beta chain) was sequenced within a study of blood T cells in healthy people across ages. Study observations and caveats: Expanded clonotype shifts may have been confounded, as the donors had an unknown CMV status. Long-lived and aged donors differed, with more naive CD4+ cells and higher diversity in the long-lived.

The CDR3 runs 14 residues. Trimming pared 2 bases from V and 3 bases from J, leaving 10 bases between. Germline V lookup: CDR1 SNHLY, CDR2 FYNNEI. In each sample, at least 6.5 million PBMCs were isolated. A second about 6 to 11 cycle PCR used barcoded and J-beta primers. Each CDR3 protein gets one entry after TCRdb re-called the 5' RACE reads with MiXCR. Counted here are roughly 640,000 distinct CDR3 sequences, under 30% occurring once; the ten biggest clones make up about 15%. The sample holds many counts of this clonotype. No antigen is known for it. The source material was blood. The chain recombines TRBV2 with TRBJ2-5; no clear D. The receptor's source is an elderly woman in good health. CDR3 DNA sequence: TGTGCCAGCAGTGAACCCGACGATAAAGAGACCCAGTACTTC. Protein product: CASSEPDDKETQYF. Full variable domain (missing parts from reference TRBV2 and TRBJ2-5): EPEVTQTPSHQVTQMGQEVILRCVPISNHLYFYWYRQILGQKVEFLVSFYNNEISEKSEIFDDQFSVERPDGSNFTLKIRSTKLEDSAMYFCASSEPDDKETQYFGPGTRLLVL.